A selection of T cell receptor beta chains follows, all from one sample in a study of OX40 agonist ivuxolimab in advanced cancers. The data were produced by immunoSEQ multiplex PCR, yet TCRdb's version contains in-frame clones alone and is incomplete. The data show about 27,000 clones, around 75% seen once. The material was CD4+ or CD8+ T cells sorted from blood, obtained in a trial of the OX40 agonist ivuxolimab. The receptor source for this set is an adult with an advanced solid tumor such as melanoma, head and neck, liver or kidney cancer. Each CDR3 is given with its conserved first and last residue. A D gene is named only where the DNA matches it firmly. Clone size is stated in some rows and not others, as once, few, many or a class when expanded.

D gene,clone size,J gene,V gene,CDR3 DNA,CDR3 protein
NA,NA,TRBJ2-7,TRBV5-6,TGTGCCAGCAGCTTGCCCCTACAAGGGGCATACGAGCAGTACTTC,CASSLPLQGAYEQYF
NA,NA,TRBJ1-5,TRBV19,TGTGCCAGTGAACCAGGACACCCCGATCAGCCCCAGCATTTT,CASEPGHPDQPQHF
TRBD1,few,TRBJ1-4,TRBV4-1,TGCGCCAGCAGCCAGACAGGGGTCAGACTGTTTTTT,CASSQTGVRLFF
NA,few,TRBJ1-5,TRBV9,TGTGCCAGCAGCGTGAAAGGCGGGAGCAATCAGCCCCAGCATTTT,CASSVKGGSNQPQHF
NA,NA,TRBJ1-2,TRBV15,TGTGCCACCAGCCCCGGGACATTCTATGGCTACACCTTC,CATSPGTFYGYTF
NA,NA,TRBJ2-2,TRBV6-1,TGTGCCAGCAGTGCCTTTCTTGGGGGGCTAGGCACCGGGGAGCTGTTTTTT,CASSAFLGGLGTGELFF
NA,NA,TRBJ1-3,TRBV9,TGTGCCAGCAGCGTAGCTACGAGACAGGAGGATCCCTCCTCTGGAAACACCATATATTTT,CASSVATRQEDPSSGNTIYF
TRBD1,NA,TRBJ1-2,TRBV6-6,TGTGCCAGCAAGACCTCGGACAGGGTGTTAGTCTATGGCTACACCTTC,CASKTSDRVLVYGYTF
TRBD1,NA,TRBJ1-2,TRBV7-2,TGTGCCAGCAGCTTGGTGGACAGGTACACATTC,CASSLVDRYTF
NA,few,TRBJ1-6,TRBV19,TGTGCCAGTAGTACACAGTCGTCCGATTCACCCCTCCACTTT,CASSTQSSDSPLHF
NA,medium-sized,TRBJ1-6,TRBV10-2,TGCGCCAGCAGTCCAGGCCCCTATAATTCACCCCTCCACTTT,CASSPGPYNSPLHF
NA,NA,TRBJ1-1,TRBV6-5,TGTGCCAGCAGCCGGGGGAGGGACACTGAAGCTTTCTTT,CASSRGRDTEAFF
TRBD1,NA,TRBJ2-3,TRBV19,TGTGCCAGTAGCCAGGGACAGGGGAGCACAGATACGCAGTATTTT,CASSQGQGSTDTQYF
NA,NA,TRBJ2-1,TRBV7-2,TGTGCCAGCAGCTTAGGGTTTGTCGGCCGCGCCGCGTACAATGAGCAGTTCTTC,CASSLGFVGRAAYNEQFF
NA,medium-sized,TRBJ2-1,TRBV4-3,TGCGCCAGCAGCCAACAGAATGAGCAGTTCTTC,CASSQQNEQFF
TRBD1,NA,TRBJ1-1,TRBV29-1,TGCAGCGTTGGTAGTACTGGACAGGGAGCAACTTTCTTT,CSVGSTGQGATFF
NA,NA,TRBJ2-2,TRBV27,TGTGCCAGCAGTTTATGGGGGGATACCGGGGAGCTGTTTTTT,CASSLWGDTGELFF
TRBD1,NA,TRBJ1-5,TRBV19,TGTGCCAGTAGTATTAGGGACAGTATCAATGCCCAGCCCCAGCATTTT,CASSIRDSINAQPQHF
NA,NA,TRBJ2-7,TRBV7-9,TGTGCCAGCAGCTTAGGACTCCGCTACGAGCAGTACTTC,CASSLGLRYEQYF
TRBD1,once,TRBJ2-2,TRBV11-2,TGTGCCAGCAGCGCAGCGACAGGGGGCTACACCGGGGAGCTGTTTTTT,CASSAATGGYTGELFF
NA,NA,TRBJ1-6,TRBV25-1,TGTGCCAGCAGTGATATGGGCTCCTATAATTCACCCCTCCACTTT,CASSDMGSYNSPLHF
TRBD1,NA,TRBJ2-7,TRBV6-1,TGTGCCAGCAGTGAGTTAGGGGGCCTCGAGCAGTACTTC,CASSELGGLEQYF
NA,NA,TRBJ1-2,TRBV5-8,TGTGCCAGCAGCTTGGCCGACGGAGGGTTCAATGGCTACACCTTC,CASSLADGGFNGYTF
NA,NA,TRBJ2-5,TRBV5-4,TGTGCCAGCAGCTTCTCAATTGTCAGGGAAAAGACCCAGTACTTC,CASSFSIVREKTQYF
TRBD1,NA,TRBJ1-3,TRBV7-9,TGTGCCAGCAGCTCCAATACAGGGGTGAACACCATATATTTT,CASSSNTGVNTIYF
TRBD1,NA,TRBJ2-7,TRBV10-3,TGTGCCATCAGTGAGCCGACAGGGGGCCCCTACGAGCAGTACTTC,CAISEPTGGPYEQYF
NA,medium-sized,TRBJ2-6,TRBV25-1,TGTGCCAGCAGCCCGCCGTCGGGAGCTGGGGCCAACGTCCTGACTTTC,CASSPPSGAGANVLTF
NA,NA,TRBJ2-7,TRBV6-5,TGTGCCAGCAGTTACTCGGAGGTATGGGGGCTATACGAGCAGTACTTC,CASSYSEVWGLYEQYF